Listed below are T cell receptor beta chains from one sample, sequenced in a study of technical replicates of blood from a few donors. Profiling relied on immunoSEQ multiplex PCR, and the TCRdb table lists in-frame clones only, not all of them. The table has about 74,000 clones, approximately 95% seen once. The material sequenced was T cells isolated from PBMCs. Every receptor here comes from a human donor in good health. The CDR3 runs from the conserved cysteine through the conserved F or W. The D gene is left open where the match is weak. Where a row states a size, it is once, few, many or the class of an expanded clone; other rows omit it.

clone_size: -
d_call: -
j_call: TRBJ1-1
v_call: TRBV11-3
cdr3_nt: TGTGCCAGCAGTCAACTCCGGAACACTGAAGCTTTCTTT
cdr3_aa: CASSQLRNTEAFF

clone_size: -
d_call: TRBD1
j_call: TRBJ2-1
v_call: TRBV5-1
cdr3_nt: TGCGCCAGCAGCAAGTGGACAGGGGAGGCCAATGAGCAGTTCTTC
cdr3_aa: CASSKWTGEANEQFF

clone_size: -
d_call: TRBD1
j_call: TRBJ2-4
v_call: TRBV23-1
cdr3_nt: TGCGCCAGCCGAACCGGGACAGGGGGCAAAAACATTCAGTACTTC
cdr3_aa: CASRTGTGGKNIQYF

clone_size: -
d_call: TRBD2
j_call: TRBJ2-2
v_call: TRBV19
cdr3_nt: TGTGCCAGTAGTATTTGGAGCGGGGGGGCAGGCGCCGGGGAGCTGTTTTTT
cdr3_aa: CASSIWSGGAGAGELFF

clone_size: -
d_call: -
j_call: TRBJ1-2
v_call: TRBV29-1
cdr3_nt: TGCAGCGTTGAGGTAAAGCCCAATGGCTACACCTTC
cdr3_aa: CSVEVKPNGYTF

clone_size: -
d_call: TRBD1
j_call: TRBJ2-7
v_call: TRBV2
cdr3_nt: TGTGCCAGCAGGGGGACAGGTTACGAGCAGTACTTC
cdr3_aa: CASRGTGYEQYF

clone_size: -
d_call: TRBD1
j_call: TRBJ2-7
v_call: TRBV19
cdr3_nt: TGTGCCAGTAGTATTGGCCCGGGACAGGGTATCAACGAGCAGTACTTC
cdr3_aa: CASSIGPGQGINEQYF

clone_size: -
d_call: -
j_call: TRBJ2-7
v_call: TRBV11-2
cdr3_nt: TGTGCCAGCAGCTTAGCTATCGACAGGACCGAGCAGTACTTC
cdr3_aa: CASSLAIDRTEQYF

clone_size: once
d_call: -
j_call: TRBJ1-3
v_call: TRBV5-6
cdr3_nt: TGTGCCAGCAGCCCCAATGCGGGGGCGAAACGCGAATCTGGAAACACCATATATTTT
cdr3_aa: CASSPNAGAKRESGNTIYF

clone_size: once
d_call: -
j_call: TRBJ2-4
v_call: TRBV9
cdr3_nt: TGTGCCAGCAGCGTAGATGGGGGCCGCACAAACATTCAGTACTTC
cdr3_aa: CASSVDGGRTNIQYF